Listed below are T cell receptor beta chains from one sample, sequenced in a study of breast tumors, draining lymph nodes, adjacent tissues. TCRdb analysed the multiplex PCR reads with MiXCR anew, one entry per CDR3 protein. Of about 140,000 distinct CDR3 sequences in the sample, 32% were seen once. Sequences were obtained from axillary lymph node tissue. Receptors originate from a female donor with breast cancer. Some clones in this sample may be carry-over from other donors' samples. The CDR3 runs from the conserved cysteine through the conserved F or W. The D gene is left open where the match is weak. For some rows the clone size is stated as once, few or many, or as a class when expanded; others skip it.

>TRBV3-1|many|TRBJ1-6|.
TGTGCCAGCAGCCGCGGCCGGACAGCTTATTCACCCCTCCACTTT
CASSRGRTAYSPLHF
>TRBV6-5|.|TRBJ1-4|.
TGTGCCAGCAGTCACTCCCGGACAGCTAATGAAAAACTGTTTTTT
CASSHSRTANEKLFF
>TRBV7-2|.|TRBJ1-1|.
TGTGCCAGCAGCGCCGACAGGAACACTGAAGCTTTCTTT
CASSADRNTEAFF
>TRBV10-3|.|TRBJ2-7|.
TGTGCCATCAGTGACGACCCAGGGGCCTACGAGCAGTACTTC
CAISDDPGAYEQYF
>TRBV3-1|many|TRBJ2-7|.
TGTGCCAGCAGCCAAGTGCAGAACGAGCAGTACTTC
CASSQVQNEQYF
>TRBV2|.|TRBJ2-1|.
TGTGCCAGCAGTGCTCAGAGGGGGGCTAGCTCCTACAATGAGCAGTTCTTC
CASSAQRGASSYNEQFF
>TRBV2|many|TRBJ1-2|.
TGTGCCAGCAAATTACAGGGAACCTGGGGGACTAACTATGGCTACACCTTC
CASKLQGTWGTNYGYTF
>TRBV19|many|TRBJ2-1|.
TGTGCCAGTCAGCAGGGGTCCTACAATGAGCAGTTCTTC
CASQQGSYNEQFF
>TRBV11-2|many|TRBJ1-2|TRBD1
TGTGCCAGCAGCCCACAGGGGTTCGATGGCTACACCTTC
CASSPQGFDGYTF
>TRBV20-1|.|TRBJ2-7|TRBD2
TGCAGTGCTAGAGATCGGCGGGGGTTCTCCTACGAGCAGTACTTC
CSARDRRGFSYEQYF
>TRBV20-1|.|TRBJ2-1|.
TGCAGTGCTAGGGTGGGGGCAGGGGACAATGAGCAGTTCTTC
CSARVGAGDNEQFF